This T cell receptor beta chain came from a study of T-cell reconstitution after alpha-beta-depleted transplantation in children. V was pared by 0 bases and J by 2 bases, with 4 bases of the junction left unmatched. The CDR3 has 16 amino acids. The germline V gene has CDR1 MNHEY and CDR2 SMNVEV (reference sequence). Preparation of the TCRbeta library used unique molecular identifiers. TCRdb ran MiXCR on the PCR reads and lists one entry per CDR3 protein. The sample lists fewer than 250,000 distinct CDR3 sequences, under 20% occurring once. The chain links TRBV27 to TRBJ2-5, with 9 bases lining up with TRBD2. The sample here was PBMCs, mostly from graft donor cells, taken 360 days after TCRalphabeta/CD19-depleted stem cell transplant. The TCR sequence derives from a male patient between 2 and 15 years old who had a stem cell transplant for acute lymphoblastic leukemia, so the T cells may come from the graft donor. CDR3 sequence: CASSLSLAGVQETQYF. The CDR3 DNA reads TGTGCCAGCAGTTTATCGTTAGCGGGGGTTCAAGAGACCCAGTACTTC.